This TCR beta chain was identified during a study of blood T cells in healthy people across ages. General study points: Roughly linearly, TCR beta diversity per million T cells fell as age increased. The donors' CMV status was not determined, possibly confounding changes in expanded clonotypes.

A word on this clonotype: Its antigen is unidentified.

CDR1 and CDR2 (germline): MNHEY, SMNVEV (reference sequence). The V and J ends lost 7 bases and 1 base respectively, with 8 bases between them. CDR3 length: 14 amino acids. For the second PCR, which ran for about 6 to 11 cycles, a sample-barcoded 5' primer and a J-beta primer mix were used. Each cDNA was tagged by a template-switch adaptor containing 12 random nucleotides. TCRdb redid the calling of the 5' RACE reads with MiXCR, one entry per CDR3 protein. The sample holds roughly 730,000 distinct CDR3 sequences, around 50% seen once. This clonotype was obtained from a man aged 40-55 years in good health. J is TRBJ1-6 and V is TRBV27; D not certain. The material sequenced was blood. In DNA form, the CDR3 reads TGTGCCAGCAACCGGGGTTCCTATAATTCACCCCTCCACTTT. This translates into CASNRGSYNSPLHF.